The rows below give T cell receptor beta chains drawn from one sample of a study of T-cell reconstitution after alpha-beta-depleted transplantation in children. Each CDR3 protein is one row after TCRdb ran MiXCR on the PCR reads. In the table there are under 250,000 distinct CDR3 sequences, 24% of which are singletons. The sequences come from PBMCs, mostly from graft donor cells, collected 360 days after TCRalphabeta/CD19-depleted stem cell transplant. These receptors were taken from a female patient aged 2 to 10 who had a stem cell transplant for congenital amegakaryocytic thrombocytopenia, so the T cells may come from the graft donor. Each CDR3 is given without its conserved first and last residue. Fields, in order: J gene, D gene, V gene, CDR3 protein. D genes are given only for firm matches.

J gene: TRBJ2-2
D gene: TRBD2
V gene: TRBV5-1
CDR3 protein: ASSLEGLAGDGELF

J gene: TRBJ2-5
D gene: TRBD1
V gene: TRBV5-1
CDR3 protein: ASSYRDRARETQY

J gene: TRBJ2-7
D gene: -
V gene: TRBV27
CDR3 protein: ASSPTIHPYEQY

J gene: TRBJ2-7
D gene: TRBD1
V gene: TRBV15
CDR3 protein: ATSNPGTDYEQY

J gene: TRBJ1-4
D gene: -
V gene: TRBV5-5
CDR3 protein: ASSLARHSTNEKLF

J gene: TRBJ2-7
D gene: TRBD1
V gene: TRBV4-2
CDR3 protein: ASSQDQDRNSYEQY

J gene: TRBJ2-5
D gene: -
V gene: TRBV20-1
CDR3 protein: SAKRSGTSMETQY

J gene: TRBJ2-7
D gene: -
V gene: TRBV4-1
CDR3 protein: ASSQEPTGTYEQY

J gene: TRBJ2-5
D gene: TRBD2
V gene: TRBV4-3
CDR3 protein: ASSQDRLAGDGGGETQY

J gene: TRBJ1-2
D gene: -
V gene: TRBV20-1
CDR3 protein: SARVPGSYGYT

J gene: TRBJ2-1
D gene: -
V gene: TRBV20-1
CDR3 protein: SARDPATYNEQF

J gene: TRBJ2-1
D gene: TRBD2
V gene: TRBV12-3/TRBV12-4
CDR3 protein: ASTFWGRAGGEQF

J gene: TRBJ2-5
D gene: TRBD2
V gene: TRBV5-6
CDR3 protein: ASSLKAFTSGQETQY

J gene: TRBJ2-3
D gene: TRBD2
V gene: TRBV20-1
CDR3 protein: SARFSGGITDTQY

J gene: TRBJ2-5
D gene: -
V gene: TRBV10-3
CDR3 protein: ATSGTPNRGETQY

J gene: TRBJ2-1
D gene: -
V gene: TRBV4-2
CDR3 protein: ASSQDTAFSSREQF

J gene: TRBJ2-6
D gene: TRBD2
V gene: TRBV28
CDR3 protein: ASSPLVGELGGSGANVLT

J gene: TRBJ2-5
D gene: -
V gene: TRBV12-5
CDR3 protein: ASGTDEDFSETQY

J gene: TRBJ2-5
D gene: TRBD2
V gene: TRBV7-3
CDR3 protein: ASSLSSGLAGETQY

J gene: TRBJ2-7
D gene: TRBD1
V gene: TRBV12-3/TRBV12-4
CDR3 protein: ASSDQGGTGDYEQY

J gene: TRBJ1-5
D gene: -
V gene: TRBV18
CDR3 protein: ASSGVGGREPQH

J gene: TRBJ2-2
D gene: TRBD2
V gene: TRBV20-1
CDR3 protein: SARSGLGYFTGELF

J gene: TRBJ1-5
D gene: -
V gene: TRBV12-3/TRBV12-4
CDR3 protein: ASSFGGAQPQH

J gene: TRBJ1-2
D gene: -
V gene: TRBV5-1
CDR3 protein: ASSLEYRGASYGYT

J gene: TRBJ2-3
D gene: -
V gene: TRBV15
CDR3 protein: ATSLRAVYTDTQY

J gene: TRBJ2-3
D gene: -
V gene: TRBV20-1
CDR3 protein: SAWSQFTDTQY

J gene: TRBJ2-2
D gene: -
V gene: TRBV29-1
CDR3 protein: SVVGIRGSGELF